Below, one T cell receptor (beta chain) is given with its context. Its antigen specificity is not known. No base quality information exists; no much larger clone differs at one position. Healthy HIV-negative adults with no recently reported acute infections or vaccinations were included as donors. Only Caucasian adults living in Nashville, Tennessee, USA were represented among the donors. For unsorted samples, tens of millions of PBMCs were counted, and genomic DNA was extracted using the QIAamp DNA Blood Mini kit. Blood was obtained by leukapheresis, after which PBMCs were separated by Ficoll-Histopaque density gradient centrifugation and cryopreserved in liquid nitrogen vapor phase. The V and J ends are trimmed by 5 bases and 0 bases, leaving 15 bases between them. CDR1 and CDR2, per the germline V gene, are SGHAT and FQNNGV. The CDR3, from cysteine to phenylalanine, totals 16 residues. The retained sequence is limited to the CDR3, 48 bases, with the frame set at the first base.

These data are taken from a study of shared clonotypes between healthy human individuals (dated by TCRdb to the early 2020s). Describing the broader study: A couple of women and three men aged 18 to 49 years were included in the cohort. The study deeply sequenced blood TCR repertoires of about 5 healthy adults to estimate repertoire size and the extent of clonotype sharing between individuals. To increase sequencing depth and limit assay-specific biases, different laboratories used diverse techniques to prepare libraries and sequence TCR repertoires. Between about 0.8 and 9 billion PBMCs per donor were obtained by leukapheresis.

TCR CDR3 regions were amplified from genomic DNA by multiplex PCR using the deep immunoSEQ assay. Extracted genomic DNA from each cell subset was distributed evenly across all wells of several immunoSEQ 96-well plates, and each plate was treated as a replicate. For unsorted PBMC, around 330 ng genomic DNA, equal to approximately 30,000 T cell genomes, was loaded into each replicate PCR. Ten immunoSEQ deep assay plates were used to sequence the unsorted PBMC genomic DNA. The purified libraries were quantified using a Qubit 3.0 fluorometer, sized with a Bioanalyzer 2100, and then quantified again using the KAPA Library Quantification kit. A separate single-read 150-cycle Illumina NextSeq 550 flow cell was used to sequence each immunoSEQ 96-well plate. Per the authors' processing: Because only junctional sequences without quality scores were contained in the immunoSEQ output, filtering matching that applied to full-length reads could not be performed. To assign V/J genes and CDR3, sequences were annotated using PyIR, a Python wrapper for IgBLAST v1.9, with IMGT germline references. Any read was removed if the V/J assignment was weak (E-value above 1e-6), the CDR3 was missing, or the read contained stop codons, out-of-frame junctions, or ambiguous translated residues. V3J clonotypes were defined as sequences sharing the same inferred V gene, J gene, and CDR3 amino acid sequence. Percentage overlap between repertoires was computed as shared unique clonotypes divided by the size of the smaller repertoire. RTK rarefaction, the Chao1 estimator, and Recon v2.1 estimates of unobserved clonotypes were used to assess repertoire richness. Not all clones reach the TCRdb copy of this immuneACCESS table, which keeps in-frame sequences only. Checked studies attribute under half of the gap to unresolved V genes and leave the rest unexplained. D and trimming come from the DNA, and the V and J calls and clone size come from that table. Across this sample there are 450,000 to 600,000 clones, with about 80% seen only once. The top ten clones comprise less than 15% of the sample.

What the work shows at the level of the full study, not this receptor alone: Pairwise subsampling indicated that sequencing depth was expected to affect the degree of clonotype sharing among donors. The genetic and exposure-history diversity represented was limited by the small number of donors. Sampling was restricted to blood, and TCR repertoires in tissues likely differ from the TCR repertoires found in blood.

The receptor was isolated from a woman between 40 and 50 years old in good health. Some clones in this sample may be carry-over from other donors' samples. The sequence is built from TRBV11-2 and TRBJ2-3; TRBD2 might be the D gene, on 6 matching bases. Source material: PBMCs. The nucleotide sequence reads TGTGCCAGCAGCATTTGGGGGGAGCGGAGCACAGATACGCAGTATTTT. Its protein reads: CASSIWGERSTDTQYF.